This entry lists 23 T cell receptor beta chains sequenced from one sample in a study of T cells after yellow fever vaccination. Using its own MiXCR run on the 5' RACE reads, TCRdb lists one record per CDR3 protein. This table has some 560,000 distinct CDR3 sequences, over 15% appearing once. The sample here was PBMCs, taken 15 days after the yellow fever booster vaccination. The receptors stem from a young man who received the YFV17D yellow fever vaccine.

J is TRBJ1-4 and V is TRBV12-3 or TRBV12-4; 9 nucleotides align to TRBD1. The trim removed 5 bases at V and 8 bases at J, leaving 9 bases unmatched. The CDR3 consists of 15 residues. CDR3 residues: CASSTTGGEGEKLFF. The CDR3 region has the DNA TGTGCCAGCAGTACCACAGGGGGCGAGGGCGAAAAACTGTTTTTT.

V and J are TRBV23-1 and TRBJ2-3; 12 bases are a match to TRBD1. TRBV23-1 qualifies as an ORF whose function is uncertain. After removal of 2 bases from V and 9 bases from J, the junction contained 9 bases not matched to a gene. This CDR3 has 16 amino acids. The CDR3 spells CASSQLEGTGGKTQYF. The DNA of the CDR3 is TGCGCCAGCAGTCAACTTGAGGGGACAGGGGGCAAAACGCAGTATTTT.

The sample holds a few counts of this clonotype. This rearrangement joins TRBV29-1 to TRBJ2-3; no clear D gene. The CDR3 sequence is 10 residues long. The germline V gene has CDR1 SQVTM and CDR2 ANQGSEA. V was clipped by 8 bases and J by 2 bases, with 5 bases between them. CDR3 in amino acids: CSTSTDTQYF. The CDR3 bases are TGCAGCACCTCCACAGATACGCAGTATTTT.

This chain links TRBV12-3 or TRBV12-4 with TRBJ2-1; possibly TRBD2 for D (7 bases). The CDR3 extends over 15 amino acids. Deletions cut 1 base from V and 11 bases from J, with 18 bases between. The chain's CDR3 is CASSLEGGGGFKQFF. Written as DNA, the CDR3 is TGTGCCAGCAGTTTAGAAGGGGGGGGAGGGTTTAAGCAGTTCTTC.

This clonotype showed up just a few times. The chain couples TRBV7-2 to TRBJ2-3; 8 nucleotides agree with TRBD2. Germline V gives CDR1 SGHTA, CDR2 FQGNSA. V trimming: 4 bases; J trimming: 4 bases; junction bases outside the gene matches: 10. CDR3 length: 16 residues. The CDR3 bases are TGTGCCAGCAGCTCAGCGGGGGCAGGGGTCGCAGATACGCAGTATTTT. Encoded protein: CASSSAGAGVADTQYF.

This clonotype showed up just a few times. The chain carries TRBV12-3 or TRBV12-4 and TRBJ2-7, with 8 positions matching TRBD1. The CDR3 extends over 14 amino acids. V lost 6 bases to trimming and J lost 7 bases; unmatched junction nucleotides: 11. This CDR3 reads CASRPGQGLGEQYF. For the CDR3, the DNA is TGTGCCAGCAGACCCGGACAGGGCTTGGGTGAGCAGTACTTC.

The DNA for the CDR3 is TGTGCCAGCAGCAAGTACACAGATACGCAGTATTTT. Protein product: CASSKYTDTQYF. This sequence joins TRBV7-9 and TRBJ2-3; D ambiguous. V was cut by 5 bases and J by 2 bases, with 5 bases left in between. Germline V gene sequence: CDR1 SEHNR, CDR2 FQNEAQ (reference sequence). The CDR3 sequence is 12 residues long. Variable domain in full (rest from reference TRBV7-9 and TRBJ2-3): DTGVSQNPRHKITKRGQNVTFRCDPISEHNRLYWYRQTLGQGPEFLTYFQNEAQLEKSRLLSDRFSAERPKGSFSTLEIQRTEQGDSAMYLCASSKYTDTQYFGPGTRLTVL.

There are a few counts of this clonotype. J is TRBJ1-2 and V is TRBV25-1; D gene ambiguous. The V gene lost 3 bases and the J gene lost 2 bases, with 1 base spanning the gap. From germline, CDR1 is MGHDK and CDR2 SYGVNS. This CDR3 has 11 residues. The CDR3 coding sequence is TGTGCCAGCAGTGACAACTATGGCTACACCTTC. As protein: CASSDNYGYTF.

This clonotype was counted only a few times. The chain recombines TRBV27 with TRBJ2-3; a weak D match, TRBD1 (6 bases). V was clipped by 8 bases and J by 2 bases, with 29 bases between them. This CDR3 is 19 amino acids long. CDR1 and CDR2 from the germline V gene are MNHEY and SMNVEV (reference sequence). The CDR3, as DNA: TGTGCCAGCCAAACCCGTTCCGGGACACCTTATTCTTTCACAGATACGCAGTATTTT. Its protein is CASQTRSGTPYSFTDTQYF.

The rearrangement uses TRBV15 and TRBJ2-7, with unresolved D. The CDR3 extends over 13 amino acids. Germline V gene sequence: CDR1 LNHNV, CDR2 YYDKDF (reference sequence). V dropped 0 bases and J dropped 7 bases, with 10 bases sitting between them. Here the CDR3 DNA reads TGTGCCACCAGCAGAGAACCCTATTTGGAGCAGTACTTC. Amino acid sequence: CATSREPYLEQYF.

This clonotype was seen only a few times. The rearrangement uses TRBV27 and TRBJ2-1; 7 bases fit TRBD2. Germline CDR1 MNHEY, CDR2 SMNVEV (reference sequence). V was pared by 6 bases and J by 0 bases, with 11 bases of the junction left unmatched. The CDR3 covers 17 residues. The CDR3 DNA reads TGTGCCAGCAGCGATACTTCTAGCGGTCCCTCCTACAATGAGCAGTTCTTC. It translates to CASSDTSSGPSYNEQFF.

The chain joins TRBV9 to TRBJ2-7, with 7 positions matching TRBD2. The V segment lost 0 bases and the J segment 5 bases; nucleotides outside the gene matches: 2. This CDR3 is built from 13 residues. Looked up from germline, CDR1 is SGDLS and CDR2 is YYNGEE. This CDR3 is CASSVAGGHEQYF. The CDR3 DNA follows: TGTGCCAGCAGCGTAGCGGGAGGCCACGAGCAGTACTTC.

The J gene is TRBJ2-7, the V gene TRBV5-5, with 12 bases matching TRBD2. The trim removed 5 bases at V and 4 bases at J, leaving 4 bases unmatched. The CDR3 has 14 residues. From germline, CDR1 is SGHKS and CDR2 YYEKEE (reference sequence). The CDR3 DNA follows: TGTGCCAGCAGGGAGACTAGCGGGGGATACGAGCAGTACTTC. This sequence encodes CASRETSGGYEQYF.

The CDR3: CSAKGNEQFF. The CDR3 nucleotides read TGCAGTGCCAAAGGGAATGAGCAGTTCTTC. The chain combines TRBV20-1 with TRBJ2-1, with D uncertain. CDR1 and CDR2 from the germline V gene are DFQATT and SNEGSKA (reference sequence). V dropped 6 bases and J dropped 7 bases, with 7 bases sitting between them. The CDR3 covers 10 residues.

The rearrangement links TRBV3-1 to TRBJ1-5, with 9 bases lining up with TRBD1. Germline CDR1 reads LGHDT; CDR2 reads YNNKEL (reference sequence). V gave up 1 base and J gave up 2 bases; unmatched junction bases: 3. The CDR3 is made up of 16 amino acids. CDR3 protein: CASSQGGQGGNQPQHF. CDR3 nucleotide sequence: TGTGCCAGCAGCCAAGGGGGACAGGGAGGCAATCAGCCCCAGCATTTT.

The chain is built from TRBV28 and TRBJ1-2, with 7 bases matching TRBD1. CDR1 MDHEN and CDR2 SYDVKM come from the germline V gene. V lost 5 bases to trimming and J lost 0 bases; unmatched junction nucleotides: 3. This CDR3 has 14 residues. CDR3 sequence reads: CASSRGTANYGYTF. In DNA, the CDR3 is TGTGCCAGCAGTCGCGGGACAGCTAACTATGGCTACACCTTC.

This chain links TRBV23-1 with TRBJ1-1, with D hard to call. TRBV23-1 is classed as an ORF, of uncertain function. CDR3 length equals 14 residues. Trimming stripped 4 bases from V and 0 bases from J, with 9 bases between. For the CDR3, the DNA is TGCGCCAGCAGTCTGAAGTACTTGAACACTGAAGCTTTCTTT. The encoded protein is CASSLKYLNTEAFF.

The DNA of the CDR3 is TGTGCCAGCAGCATAGGAGGGAACACCGGGGAGCTGTTTTTT. This codes for CASSIGGNTGELFF. V is TRBV7-2 and J is TRBJ2-2, with a tentative D call TRBD2 (5 bases). Trimming cost V 5 bases and J 1 base, with 8 bases left between them. Germline V gene data show CDR1 as SGHTA and CDR2 as FQGNSA. The CDR3 loop spans 14 amino acids.

The chain links TRBV6-5 to TRBJ2-5; possible D gene TRBD2, 5 bases. CDR1 MNHEY and CDR2 SVGAGI come from the germline V gene. The CDR3 contains 16 residues. V lost 3 bases and J 1 base, leaving 15 bases between the germline ends. Here the CDR3 reads CASSYSAGVIQETQYF. The CDR3 DNA reads as TGTGCCAGCAGTTATAGCGCGGGTGTAATCCAAGAGACCCAGTACTTC.

This clonotype was seen a few times. CDR3 sequence (DNA): TGTGCCAGCAGCCCCACCGGGACTAGCGGGAGTTACGAGCAGTACTTC. This gives the protein CASSPTGTSGSYEQYF. The V call is TRBV11-2, the J call TRBJ2-7; 14 positions match TRBD2. The V gene end was trimmed by 5 bases and the J gene end by 4 bases; junction bases not matched to a gene: 7. The CDR3 has 16 amino acids. Germline values: CDR1 SGHAT, CDR2 FQNNGV.

This clonotype was seen ten or more times. The V call is TRBV18, the J call TRBJ2-7; D remains ambiguous. Germline lookup yields CDR1 KGHSH and CDR2 LQKENI. V was shortened by 3 bases and J by 7 bases, with 13 bases between the two germline ends. The CDR3 is 13 residues long. The CDR3 DNA reads TGTGCCAGCTCACCTCAGACCGCGATGGAGCAGTACTTC. Translating it yields CASSPQTAMEQYF.

This clonotype has more than one count but fewer than ten. This rearrangement joins TRBV4-3 to TRBJ1-1; tentatively, D is TRBD1 (5 bases). CDR1 is LGHNA and CDR2 is YSLEER in the germline V gene. Trimming removed 8 bases from V and 4 bases from J, with 20 bases in between. CDR3 size: 15 residues. This CDR3 reads CASGNGEGLVTEAFF. CDR3 coding DNA: TGCGCCAGCGGAAATGGGGAGGGGCTTGTCACTGAAGCTTTCTTT.

This clonotype was detected only a few times. This chain uses TRBV4-3 with TRBJ2-3, with D possibly TRBD1 on 6 matching bases. V was trimmed by 0 bases and J by 8 bases, leaving 18 bases between them. The CDR3 consists of 16 residues. Per the germline V gene, CDR1 is LGHNA and CDR2 is YSLEER. The DNA of the CDR3 is TGCGCCAGCAGCCAAGAATCTCCTCCGGGACATACTACGCAGTATTTT. This translates into CASSQESPPGHTTQYF.